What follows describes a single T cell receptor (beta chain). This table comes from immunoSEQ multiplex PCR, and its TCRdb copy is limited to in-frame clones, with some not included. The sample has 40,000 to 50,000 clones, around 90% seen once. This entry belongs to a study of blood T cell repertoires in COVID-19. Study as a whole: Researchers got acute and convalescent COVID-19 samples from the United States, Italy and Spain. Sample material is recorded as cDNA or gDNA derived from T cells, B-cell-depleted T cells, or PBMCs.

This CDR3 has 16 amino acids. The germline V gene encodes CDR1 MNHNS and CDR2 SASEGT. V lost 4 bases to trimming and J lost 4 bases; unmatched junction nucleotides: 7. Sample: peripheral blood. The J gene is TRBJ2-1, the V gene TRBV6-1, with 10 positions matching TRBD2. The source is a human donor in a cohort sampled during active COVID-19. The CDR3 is CASSGASSGSYNEQFF. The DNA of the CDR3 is TGTGCCAGCAGTGGGGCCTCTAGCGGGAGTTACAATGAGCAGTTCTTC.